The T cell receptor beta chain under discussion was sequenced for a study of shared clonotypes between healthy human individuals. Deep-level assay runs were performed. Assay used: immunoSEQ multiplex PCR; TCRdb lists only in-frame clones, some missing. Among hundreds of thousands of clones, around three quarters were seen once, and the ten largest hold around 12%. There were no recent acute infections or vaccinations among the donors, who were healthy HIV-negative adults. The germline V gene has CDR1 MNHNS and CDR2 SASEGT. With 10 bases removed from V and 3 bases from J, the gap between germline ends came to 16 bases. The CDR3 has 14 amino acids. Overall study results and limits: Clonotype sharing levels among donors were expected to vary with sequencing depth.

In the case of this clone: Its antigen is undetermined.

Material: PBMCs. The V call is TRBV6-1, the J call TRBJ1-5; tentatively, D is TRBD1 (5 bases). The clonotype originates from a woman aged 40-49 years in good health. Some clones in this sample may be carry-over from other donors' samples. CDR3 sequence: CATHAGYYNQPQHF. CDR3 sequence (DNA): TGTGCCACCCACGCAGGGTATTACAATCAGCCCCAGCATTTT.